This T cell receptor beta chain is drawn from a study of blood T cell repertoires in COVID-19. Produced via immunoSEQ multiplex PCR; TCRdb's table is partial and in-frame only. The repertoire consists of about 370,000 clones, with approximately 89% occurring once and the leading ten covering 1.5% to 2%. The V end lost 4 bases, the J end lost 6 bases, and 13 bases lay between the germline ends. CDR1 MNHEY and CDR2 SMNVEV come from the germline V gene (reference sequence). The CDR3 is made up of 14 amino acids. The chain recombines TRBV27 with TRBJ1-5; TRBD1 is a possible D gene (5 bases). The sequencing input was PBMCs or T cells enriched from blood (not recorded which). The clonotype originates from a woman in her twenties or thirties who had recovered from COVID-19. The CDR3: CASSSAGVVQPQHF. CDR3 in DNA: TGTGCCAGCAGTTCTGCGGGGGTGGTTCAGCCCCAGCATTTT.